This T cell receptor (beta chain) was captured in a study of cytomegalovirus exposure and HLA in healthy donors. Between the trimmed V and J ends, which lost 4 bases and 3 bases, there was a span of 9 bases. This CDR3 spans 13 amino acids. Germline lookup yields CDR1 MDHEN and CDR2 SYDVKM. Study-wide results and caveats: Later analysis identified 16,000 or so TCR beta sequences associated with HLA alleles, using a false discovery rate threshold of 0.05. Researchers reported from a later analysis that most CMV-associated TCR beta chains appeared HLA-restricted.

13 Jbeta primers and 60 Vbeta primers were used for the PCR. Profiled with immunoSEQ multiplex PCR; TCRdb holds only in-frame clones, not every one. The data contain 220,000 or so clones, 70% to 85% of them seen just once; the ten biggest clones take up about 3.8%. Worth noting for this clone: Its cognate antigen is unknown.

The specimen was PBMCs. The sequence was obtained from a male donor in good health and CMV-seronegative. This chain connects TRBV28 to TRBJ1-1; tentative D call: TRBD1 (5 bases). The CDR3 sequence is CASSSDIDTEAFF. DNA of the CDR3: TGTGCCAGCAGTTCGGACATCGACACTGAAGCTTTCTTT.